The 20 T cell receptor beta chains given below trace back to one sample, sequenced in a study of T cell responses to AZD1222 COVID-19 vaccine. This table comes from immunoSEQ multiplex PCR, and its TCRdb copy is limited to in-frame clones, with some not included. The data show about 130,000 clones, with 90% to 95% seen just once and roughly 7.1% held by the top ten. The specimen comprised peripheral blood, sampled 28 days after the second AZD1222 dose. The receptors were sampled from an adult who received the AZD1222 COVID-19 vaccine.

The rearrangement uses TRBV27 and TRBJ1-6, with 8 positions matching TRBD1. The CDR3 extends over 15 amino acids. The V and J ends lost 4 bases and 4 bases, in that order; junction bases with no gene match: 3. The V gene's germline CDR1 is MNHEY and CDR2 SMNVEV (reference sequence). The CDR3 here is CASSSRQGYNSPLHF. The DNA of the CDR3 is TGTGCCAGCAGTTCCCGACAGGGGTATAATTCACCCCTCCACTTT.

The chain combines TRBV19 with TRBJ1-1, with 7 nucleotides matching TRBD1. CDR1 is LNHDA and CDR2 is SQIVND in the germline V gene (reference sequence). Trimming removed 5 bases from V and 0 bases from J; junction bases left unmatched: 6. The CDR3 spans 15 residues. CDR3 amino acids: CASSPGTGVNTEAFF. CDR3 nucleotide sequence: TGTGCCAGTAGTCCGGGTACAGGGGTGAACACTGAAGCTTTCTTT.

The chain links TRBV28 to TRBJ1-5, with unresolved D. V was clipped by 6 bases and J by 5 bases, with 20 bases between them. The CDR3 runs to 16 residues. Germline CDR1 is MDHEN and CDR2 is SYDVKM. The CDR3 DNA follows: TGTGCCAGCAGCCCCTTTGCTACGGGAGGGTATCAGCCCCAGCATTTT. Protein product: CASSPFATGGYQPQHF.

CDR3 coding DNA: TGTGCCAGCAGCACACACCGGGGGGAGACCCAGTACTTC. It specifies CASSTHRGETQYF. The chain combines TRBV13 with TRBJ2-5; a possible D gene is TRBD2 (6 bases). Germline loops: CDR1 PRHDT, CDR2 FYEKMQ (reference sequence). Trimming took off 5 bases at V and 5 bases at J, with 12 bases between the two ends. The CDR3 is 13 amino acids.

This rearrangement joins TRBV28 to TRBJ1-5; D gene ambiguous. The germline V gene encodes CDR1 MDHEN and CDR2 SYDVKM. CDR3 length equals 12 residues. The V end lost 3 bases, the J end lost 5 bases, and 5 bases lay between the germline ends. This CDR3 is CASSLEYQPQHF. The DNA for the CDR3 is TGTGCCAGCAGTTTGGAGTATCAGCCCCAGCATTTT.

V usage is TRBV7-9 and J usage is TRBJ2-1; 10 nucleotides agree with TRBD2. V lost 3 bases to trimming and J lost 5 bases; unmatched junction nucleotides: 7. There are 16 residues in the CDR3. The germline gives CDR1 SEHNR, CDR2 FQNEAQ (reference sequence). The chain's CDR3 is CASSFPASGGNNEQFF. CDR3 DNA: TGTGCCAGCAGCTTCCCAGCTAGCGGGGGAAACAATGAGCAGTTCTTC.

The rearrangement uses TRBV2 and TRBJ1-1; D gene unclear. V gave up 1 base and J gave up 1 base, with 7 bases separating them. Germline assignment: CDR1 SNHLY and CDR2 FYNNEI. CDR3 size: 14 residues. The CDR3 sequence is CASSEGVGNTEAFF. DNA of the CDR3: TGTGCCAGCAGTGAAGGGGTGGGGAACACTGAAGCTTTCTTT.

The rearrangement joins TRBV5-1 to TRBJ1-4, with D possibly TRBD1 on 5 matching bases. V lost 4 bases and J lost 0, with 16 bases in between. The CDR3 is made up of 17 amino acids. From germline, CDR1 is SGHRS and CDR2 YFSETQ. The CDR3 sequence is CASSLGAGVSTNEKLFF. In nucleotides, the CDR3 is TGCGCCAGCAGCCTCGGGGCGGGAGTCTCAACTAATGAAAAACTGTTTTTT.

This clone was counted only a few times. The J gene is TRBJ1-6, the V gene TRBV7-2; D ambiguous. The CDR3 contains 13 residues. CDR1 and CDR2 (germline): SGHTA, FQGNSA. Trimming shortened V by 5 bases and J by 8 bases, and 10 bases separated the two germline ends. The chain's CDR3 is CASSQHSDSPLHF. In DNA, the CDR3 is TGTGCCAGCAGCCAACACAGCGATTCACCCCTCCACTTT.

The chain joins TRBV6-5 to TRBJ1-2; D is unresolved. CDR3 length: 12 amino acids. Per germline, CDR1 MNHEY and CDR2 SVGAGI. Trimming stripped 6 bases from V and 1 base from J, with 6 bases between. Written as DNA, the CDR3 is TGTGCCAGCAGGACCTATAACTATGGCTACACCTTC. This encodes CASRTYNYGYTF.

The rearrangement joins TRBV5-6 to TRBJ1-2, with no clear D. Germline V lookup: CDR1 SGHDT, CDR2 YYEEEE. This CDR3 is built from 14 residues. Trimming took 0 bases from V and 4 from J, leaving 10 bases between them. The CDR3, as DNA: TGTGCCAGCAGCTTGGAGAGGCAGACCTATGGCTACACCTTC. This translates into CASSLERQTYGYTF.

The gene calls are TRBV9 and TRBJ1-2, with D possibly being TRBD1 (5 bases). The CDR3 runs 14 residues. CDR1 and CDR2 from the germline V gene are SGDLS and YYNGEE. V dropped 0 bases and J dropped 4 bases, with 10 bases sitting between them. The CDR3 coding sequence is TGTGCCAGCAGCGTAGGGGGCTCCTTCTATGGCTACACCTTC. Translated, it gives CASSVGGSFYGYTF. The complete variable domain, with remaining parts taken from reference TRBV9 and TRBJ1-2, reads DSGVTQTPKHLITATGQRVTLRCSPRSGDLSVYWYQQSLDQGLQFLIQYYNGEERAKGNILERFSAQQFPDLHSELNLSSLELGDSALYFCASSVGGSFYGYTFGSGTRLTVV.

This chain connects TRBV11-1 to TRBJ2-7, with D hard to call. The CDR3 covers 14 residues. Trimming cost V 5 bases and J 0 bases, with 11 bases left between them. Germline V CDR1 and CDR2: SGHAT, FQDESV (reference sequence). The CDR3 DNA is TGTGCCAGCAGCCTAGACCGTAGCTCCTACGAGCAGTACTTC. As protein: CASSLDRSSYEQYF.

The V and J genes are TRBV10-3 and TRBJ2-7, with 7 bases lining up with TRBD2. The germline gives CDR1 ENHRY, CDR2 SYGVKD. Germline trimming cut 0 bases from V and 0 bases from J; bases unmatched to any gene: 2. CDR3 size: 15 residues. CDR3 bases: TGTGCCATCAGTGAGTCGAGCGGGGCCTCCTACGAGCAGTACTTC. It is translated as CAISESSGASYEQYF.

CDR3 sequence: CASSYARTIPGELFF. The CDR3, as DNA: TGTGCCAGCAGTTACGCACGGACTATCCCCGGGGAGCTGTTTTTT. The V call is TRBV6-5, the J call TRBJ2-2; tentative D call: TRBD2 (6 bases). The germline V and J ends were trimmed by 2 bases and 6 bases, with 13 bases remaining between them. Per germline, CDR1 MNHEY and CDR2 SVGAGI. CDR3 size: 15 residues.

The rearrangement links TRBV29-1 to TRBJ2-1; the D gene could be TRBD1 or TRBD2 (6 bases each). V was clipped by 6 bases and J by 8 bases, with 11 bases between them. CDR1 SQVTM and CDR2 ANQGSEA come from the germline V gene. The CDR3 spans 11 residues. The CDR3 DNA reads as TGCAGCGTGGGGGGCGGCTATGAGCAGTTCTTC. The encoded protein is CSVGGGYEQFF.

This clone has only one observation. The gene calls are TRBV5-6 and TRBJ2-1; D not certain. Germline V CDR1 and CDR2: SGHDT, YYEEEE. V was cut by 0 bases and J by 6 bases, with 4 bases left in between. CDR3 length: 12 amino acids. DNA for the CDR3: TGTGCCAGCAGCTTGGAAGGCAATGAGCAGTTCTTC. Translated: CASSLEGNEQFF.

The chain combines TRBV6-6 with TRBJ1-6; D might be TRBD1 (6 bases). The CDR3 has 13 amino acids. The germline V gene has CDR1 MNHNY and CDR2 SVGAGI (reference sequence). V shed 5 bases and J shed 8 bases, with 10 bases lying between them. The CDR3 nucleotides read TGTGCCAGCAGTCTTGACAGGCATTCACCCCTCCACTTT. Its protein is CASSLDRHSPLHF.

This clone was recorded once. CDR3 nucleotide sequence: TGTGCCAGCAGTCGACTAGCGGGGGCCACCACAGATACGCAGTATTTT. Translated, it gives CASSRLAGATTDTQYF. J is TRBJ2-3 and V is TRBV9; TRBD2 aligns across 12 bases. Trimming cost V 5 bases and J 2 bases; bases outside gene matches: 6. This CDR3 comprises 16 residues. Germline CDR1 is SGDLS and CDR2 is YYNGEE.

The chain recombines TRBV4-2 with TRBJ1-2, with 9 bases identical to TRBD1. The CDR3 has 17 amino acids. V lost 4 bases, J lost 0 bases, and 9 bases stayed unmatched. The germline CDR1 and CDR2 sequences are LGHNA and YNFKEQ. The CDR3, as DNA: TGTGCCAGCAGCCCCTCGGGACAGGGACCTTCTAACTATGGCTACACCTTC. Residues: CASSPSGQGPSNYGYTF.